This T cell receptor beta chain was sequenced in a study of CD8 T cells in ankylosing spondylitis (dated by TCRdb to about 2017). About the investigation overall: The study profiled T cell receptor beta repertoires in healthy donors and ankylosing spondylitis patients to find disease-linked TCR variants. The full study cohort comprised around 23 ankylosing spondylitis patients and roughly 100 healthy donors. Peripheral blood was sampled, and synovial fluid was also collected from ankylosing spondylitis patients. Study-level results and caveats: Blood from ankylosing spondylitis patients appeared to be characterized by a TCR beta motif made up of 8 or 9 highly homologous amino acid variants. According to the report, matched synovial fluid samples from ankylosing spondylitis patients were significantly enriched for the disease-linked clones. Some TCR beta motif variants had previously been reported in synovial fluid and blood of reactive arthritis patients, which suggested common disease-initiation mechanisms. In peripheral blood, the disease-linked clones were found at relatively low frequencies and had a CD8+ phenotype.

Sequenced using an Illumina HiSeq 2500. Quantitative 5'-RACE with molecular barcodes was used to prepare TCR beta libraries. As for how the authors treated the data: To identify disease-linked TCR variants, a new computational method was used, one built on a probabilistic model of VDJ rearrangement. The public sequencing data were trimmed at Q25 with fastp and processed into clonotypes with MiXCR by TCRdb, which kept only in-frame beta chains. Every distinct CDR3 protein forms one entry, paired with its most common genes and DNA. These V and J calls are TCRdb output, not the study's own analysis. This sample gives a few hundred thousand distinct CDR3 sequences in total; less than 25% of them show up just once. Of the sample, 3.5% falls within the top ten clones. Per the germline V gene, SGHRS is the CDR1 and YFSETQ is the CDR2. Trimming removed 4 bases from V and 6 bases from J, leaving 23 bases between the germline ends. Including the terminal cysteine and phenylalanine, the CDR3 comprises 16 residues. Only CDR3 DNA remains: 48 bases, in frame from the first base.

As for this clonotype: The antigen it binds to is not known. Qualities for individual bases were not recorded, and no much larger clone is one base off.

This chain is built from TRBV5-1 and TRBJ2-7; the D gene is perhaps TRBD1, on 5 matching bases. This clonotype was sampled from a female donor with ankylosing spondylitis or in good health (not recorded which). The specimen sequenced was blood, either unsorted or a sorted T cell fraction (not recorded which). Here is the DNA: TGCGCCAGCAGCCCCCTACTGACAGAAAAAGTTGCCGAGCAGTACTTC. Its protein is CASSPLLTEKVAEQYF.